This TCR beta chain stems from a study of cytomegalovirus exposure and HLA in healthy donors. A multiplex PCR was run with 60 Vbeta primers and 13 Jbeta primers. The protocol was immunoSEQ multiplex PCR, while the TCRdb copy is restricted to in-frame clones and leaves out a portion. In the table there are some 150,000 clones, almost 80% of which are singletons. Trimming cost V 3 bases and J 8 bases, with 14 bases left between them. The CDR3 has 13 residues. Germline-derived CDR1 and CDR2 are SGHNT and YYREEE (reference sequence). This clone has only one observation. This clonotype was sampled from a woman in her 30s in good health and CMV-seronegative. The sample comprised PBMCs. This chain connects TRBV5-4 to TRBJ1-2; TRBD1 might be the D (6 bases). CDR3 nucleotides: TGTGCCAGCAGCTCGGGCAGGGGAGCCGGCTACACCTTC. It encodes CASSSGRGAGYTF.